The present T cell receptor beta chain was sequenced within a study of blood T cell repertoires in COVID-19. Study details: Acute-phase and convalescent COVID-19 samples originated in the United States, Italy and Spain.

The ends were cut back, 1 base at V and 4 bases at J, with 13 bases in the middle. The CDR3 spans 15 residues. CDR1 and CDR2 (germline): LNHDA, SQIVND (reference sequence). The table came from immunoSEQ multiplex PCR; TCRdb's copy has only in-frame clones and leaves some out. The sample lists under 200,000 clones; 70% to 80% were seen once. This sequence joins TRBV19 and TRBJ2-5; tentative D call: TRBD2 (5 bases). The sequence derives from a man in his fifties or sixties with acute or convalescent COVID-19. Sequencing used peripheral blood. CDR3 amino acids: CASSIGVLSGETQYF. CDR3 coding DNA: TGTGCCAGTAGTATAGGGGTGTTAAGCGGAGAGACCCAGTACTTC.